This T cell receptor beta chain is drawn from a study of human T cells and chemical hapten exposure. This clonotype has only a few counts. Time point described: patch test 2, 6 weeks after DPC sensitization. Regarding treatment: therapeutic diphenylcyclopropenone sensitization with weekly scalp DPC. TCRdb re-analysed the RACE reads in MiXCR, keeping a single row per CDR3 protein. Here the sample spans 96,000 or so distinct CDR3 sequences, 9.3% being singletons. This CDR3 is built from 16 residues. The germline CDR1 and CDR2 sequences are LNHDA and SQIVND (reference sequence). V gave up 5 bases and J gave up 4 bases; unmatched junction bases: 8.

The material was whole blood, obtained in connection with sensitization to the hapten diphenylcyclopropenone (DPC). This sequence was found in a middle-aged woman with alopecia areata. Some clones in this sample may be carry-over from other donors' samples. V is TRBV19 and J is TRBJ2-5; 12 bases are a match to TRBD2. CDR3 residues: CASSPGGLAGLETQYF. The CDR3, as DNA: TGTGCCAGTAGTCCCGGAGGACTAGCGGGACTAGAGACCCAGTACTTC.